Below, one T cell receptor (beta chain) is given with its context. Its antigen is unknown. This record comes from a study of shared clonotypes between healthy human individuals. Genomic DNA of every subset was divided equally among multiple immunoSEQ plates. Under the authors' procedure: ImmunoSEQ sequences covered only the junction and lacked quality scores; filtering therefore differed. Clones were sequenced by immunoSEQ multiplex PCR, and TCRdb holds only the in-frame ones, with some missing. The V and J calls and the clone size are those of that table, but D and trimming were determined from the DNA. This sample has about 2.4 million clones, with 93% found just once. This CDR3 comprises 13 residues. Germline-derived CDR1 and CDR2 are MDHEN and SYDVKM. V was clipped by 8 bases and J by 0 bases, with 10 bases between them. Study-level points and caveats: Despite large depth, sorted-subset datasets appeared incompletely sequenced. Generation of non-shared clonotypes was less probable than generation of clonotypes shared by all four donors.

The specimen sequenced was naive CD4+ T cells from PBMCs. The subset: CD45RA+ positively selected. This chain links TRBV28 with TRBJ1-1, with D unclear. The receptor was isolated from a young man in good health. Some clones in this sample may be carry-over from other donors' samples. The CDR3 region is CASASQMNTEAFF. Written as DNA, the CDR3 is TGTGCCAGCGCATCCCAAATGAACACTGAAGCTTTCTTT.